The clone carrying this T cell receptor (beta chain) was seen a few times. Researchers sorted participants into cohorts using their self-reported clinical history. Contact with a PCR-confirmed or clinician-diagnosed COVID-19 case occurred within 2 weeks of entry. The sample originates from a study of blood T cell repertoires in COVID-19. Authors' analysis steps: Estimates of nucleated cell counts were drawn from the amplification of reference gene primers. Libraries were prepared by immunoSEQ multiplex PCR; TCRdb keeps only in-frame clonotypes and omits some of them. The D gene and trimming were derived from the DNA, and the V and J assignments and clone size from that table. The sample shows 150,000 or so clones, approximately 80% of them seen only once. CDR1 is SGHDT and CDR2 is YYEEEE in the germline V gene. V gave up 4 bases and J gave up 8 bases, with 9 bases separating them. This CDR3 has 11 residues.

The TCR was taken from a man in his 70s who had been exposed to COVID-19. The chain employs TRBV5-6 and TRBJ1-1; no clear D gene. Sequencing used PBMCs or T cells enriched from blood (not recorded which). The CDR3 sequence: CASSASGEAFF. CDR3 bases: TGTGCCAGCAGCGCCTCGGGGGAAGCTTTCTTT.